This TCR beta chain was documented in a study of human T cells and chemical hapten exposure. What the library attached to individual cDNA molecules were unique molecular identifiers. Per the study methods: Samples contained a median of about 100,000 TCRs, with a range of about 23,224 to 700,000. TCRdb ran MiXCR on the RACE reads and lists one entry per CDR3 protein. The V and J calls reflect TCRdb's pipeline rather than the authors' work. The data contain tens of thousands of distinct CDR3 sequences, about 5.5% of them singletons. Time point meaning: healthy volunteer bleed at 6 weeks. Extraction yielded total RNA from whole blood (unfractionated). This clonotype was observed many times. Its antigen remains unidentified. The study's findings and limits: Among TCRs, those above 1 in 1000 frequency were unaffected by DPC sensitization.

Germline V gene data show CDR1 as DFQATT and CDR2 as SNEGSKA (reference sequence). Trimming removed 0 bases at V and 6 bases at J, with 24 bases between. The CDR3 spans 18 residues. The source is a human donor in good health. Some clones in this sample may be carry-over from other donors' samples. The specimen sequenced was whole blood. This chain joins TRBV20-1 and TRBJ1-3, with D possibly being TRBD1 (5 bases). The CDR3 reads CSARDWGGMVGAENTIYF. As DNA, the CDR3 is TGCAGTGCTAGAGACTGGGGGGGGATGGTAGGGGCCGAAAACACCATATATTTT.